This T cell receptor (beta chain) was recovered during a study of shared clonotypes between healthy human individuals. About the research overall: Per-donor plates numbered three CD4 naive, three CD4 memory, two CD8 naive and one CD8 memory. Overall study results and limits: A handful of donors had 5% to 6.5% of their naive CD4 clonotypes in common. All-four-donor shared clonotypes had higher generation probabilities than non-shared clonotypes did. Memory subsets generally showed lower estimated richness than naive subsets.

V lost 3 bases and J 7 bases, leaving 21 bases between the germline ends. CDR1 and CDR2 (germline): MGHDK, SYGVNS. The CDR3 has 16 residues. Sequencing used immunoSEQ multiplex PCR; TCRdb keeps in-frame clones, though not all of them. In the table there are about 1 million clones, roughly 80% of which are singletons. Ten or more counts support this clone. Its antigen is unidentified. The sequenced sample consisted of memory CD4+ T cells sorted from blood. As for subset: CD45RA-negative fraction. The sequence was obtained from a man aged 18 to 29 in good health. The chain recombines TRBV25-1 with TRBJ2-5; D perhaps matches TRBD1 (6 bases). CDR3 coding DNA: TGTGCCAGCAGTGACCCGGTAGCAGGGGAAAGGGGGACCCAGTACTTC. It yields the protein CASSDPVAGERGTQYF. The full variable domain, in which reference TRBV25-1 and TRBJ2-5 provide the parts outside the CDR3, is EADIYQTPRYLVIGTGKKITLECSQTMGHDKMYWYQQDPGMELHLIHYSYGVNSTEKGDLSSESTVSRIRTEHFPLTLESARPSHTSQYLCASSDPVAGERGTQYFGPGTRLLVL.